This T cell receptor beta chain is from a study of regulatory T cells in long-lasting Graves disease. Looking at the study overall: Prior antithyroid drug treatment in newly diagnosed Graves' patients lasted under 3 months.

Study results and limitations: Whereas new patients shared 966 public clonotypes, persistent patients shared more, at a few thousand.

This clonotype came up many times. Its antigen remains unidentified. Both iRepertoire HTBI primers and Arm-PCR of CDR3 regions were used to build the TCR beta libraries. TCRdb recomputed calls from the multiplex PCR reads with MiXCR, one row per CDR3 protein. The sample includes about 350,000 distinct CDR3 sequences, around 17% of them seen just once. Trimming removed 6 bases from V and 3 bases from J, with 11 bases in between. Germline-derived CDR1 and CDR2 are MGHDK and SYGVNS. This CDR3 is built from 13 residues. The time point denotes: newly diagnosed GD, antithyroid drugs for less than 3 months. After RNA was extracted from PBMCs, the TCR library was made from it. This same sample was also part of a study on T cells in Graves' hyperthyroidism and ophthalmopathy. That study adds: Each diagnosis drew on symptoms, thyroxine, TRAb, thyroid ultrasound and orbital computed tomography findings.

The source of this sequence is a middle-aged man with Graves disease. The J gene is TRBJ1-1, the V gene TRBV25-1; D is perhaps TRBD1 (6 bases). The sequences come from peripheral blood mononuclear cells (PBMCs), collected at new diagnosis, from a patient treated with antithyroid drugs. CDR3 DNA sequence: TGTGCCAGCAGGAGGGGGGAATACACTGAAGCTTTCTTT. It codes for CASRRGEYTEAFF.